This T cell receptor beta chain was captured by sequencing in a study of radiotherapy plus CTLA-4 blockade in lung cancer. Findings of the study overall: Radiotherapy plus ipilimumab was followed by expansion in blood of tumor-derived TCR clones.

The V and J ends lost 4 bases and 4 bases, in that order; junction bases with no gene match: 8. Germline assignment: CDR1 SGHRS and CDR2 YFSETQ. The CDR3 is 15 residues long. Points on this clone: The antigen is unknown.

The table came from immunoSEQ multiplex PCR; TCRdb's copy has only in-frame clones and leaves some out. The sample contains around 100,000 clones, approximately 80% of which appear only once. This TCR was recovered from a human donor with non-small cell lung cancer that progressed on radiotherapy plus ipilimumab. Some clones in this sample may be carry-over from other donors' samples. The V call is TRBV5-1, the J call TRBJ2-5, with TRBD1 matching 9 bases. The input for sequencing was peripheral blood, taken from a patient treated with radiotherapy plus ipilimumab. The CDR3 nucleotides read TGCGCCAGCAGCCGGGACAGGGTTTGGGGAGAGACCCAGTACTTC. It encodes CASSRDRVWGETQYF.